Reported below is one TCR beta chain. Its antigen is not identified. These data are taken from a study of T cell repertoires in cytomegalovirus infection. TCRdb processed the reads anew with MiXCR; each CDR3 protein has one entry. The data show under 850,000 distinct CDR3 sequences, about 33% seen once. Sequencing was performed on cultured PBMCs, taken from culture after CMV antigen stimulation. This TCR was sampled from a human donor in good health (CMV status not recorded). Some clones in this sample may be carry-over from other donors' samples.

CDR3 DNA sequence: TGTGCCAGCAGAGGGGCAGGAGATTCACCCCTCCACTTT. Amino acid sequence: CASRGAGDSPLHF. This sequence joins TRBV7-9 and TRBJ1-6; D possibly corresponds to TRBD1 (5 bases). With 6 bases removed from V and 8 bases from J, the gap between germline ends came to 11 bases. Germline-derived CDR1 and CDR2 are SEHNR and FQNEAQ (reference sequence). The CDR3 runs 13 residues. Combining the CDR3 with reference TRBV7-9 and TRBJ1-6 gives the whole variable domain DTGVSQNPRHKITKRGQNVTFRCDPISEHNRLYWYRQTLGQGPEFLTYFQNEAQLEKSRLLSDRFSAERPKGSFSTLEIQRTEQGDSAMYLCASRGAGDSPLHFGNGTRLTVT.